This TCR beta chain was sequenced for a study of monozygotic twins with inflammatory bowel disease. The length of the CDR3 is 19 residues. CDR1 DFQATT and CDR2 SNEGSKA come from the germline V gene (reference sequence). The authors made each sample's cDNA in eight separate reactions. From its re-call of the 5' RACE reads, TCRdb lists each CDR3 protein once, without DNA. The listing contains about 300,000 distinct CDR3 sequences. This TCR was recovered from a human donor with ulcerative colitis or Crohn's disease, or a healthy co-twin of an affected twin (not recorded which). The chain employs TRBV20-1 and TRBJ2-2; TCRdb's D gene call, TRBD1, goes unchecked for lack of DNA. The source material was blood. CDR3 protein: CSARDIQGVLLFDTGELFF.